The rows below give T cell receptor beta chains drawn from one sample of a study of Ad26.COV2.S vaccination and SARS-CoV-2 variants. Libraries were prepared by immunoSEQ multiplex PCR; TCRdb keeps only in-frame clonotypes and omits some of them. The sample records roughly 380,000 clones, over 75% being singletons. The source material was peripheral blood, sampled in a trial of Ad26.COV2.S vaccine versus placebo. These receptors were obtained from a person between 18 and 65 years old who received the Ad26.COV2.S COVID-19 vaccine or a placebo. The CDR3 runs from the conserved cysteine through the conserved F or W. D genes are given only for firm matches. The size entry is marked missing in some rows and otherwise reads once, few, many or a size class.

j_gene,d_gene,abundance,v_gene,CDR3aa,CDR3nt
TRBJ1-2,-,-,TRBV25-1,CASSELRSYGYTF,TGTGCCAGCAGTGAATTAAGGTCTTATGGCTACACCTTC
TRBJ2-5,-,-,TRBV9,CASSPGGGRETQYF,TGTGCCAGCAGCCCCGGAGGTGGGCGGGAGACCCAGTACTTC
TRBJ1-1,-,-,TRBV6-1,CASSEVAGVNTEAFF,TGTGCCAGCAGTGAAGTAGCAGGGGTGAACACTGAAGCTTTCTTT
TRBJ2-1,TRBD2,-,TRBV28,CASSSGTSPVRYYNEQFF,TGTGCCAGCAGTTCTGGGACTAGCCCCGTGAGATACTACAATGAGCAGTTCTTC
TRBJ1-6,TRBD1,once,TRBV5-1,CASSSDRAGSPLHF,TGCGCCAGCAGCTCTGACAGGGCGGGCTCACCCCTCCACTTT
TRBJ2-7,TRBD2,-,TRBV29-1,CSVERGANEQYF,TGCAGCGTTGAGCGGGGGGCCAACGAGCAGTACTTC
TRBJ1-4,-,-,TRBV29-1,CSGRVGGSEKLFF,TGCAGCGGGAGAGTGGGAGGCAGTGAAAAACTGTTTTTT
TRBJ1-1,-,-,TRBV7-9,CASSLKGGLNTEAFF,TGTGCCAGCAGCTTAAAGGGGGGGCTCAACACTGAAGCTTTCTTT
TRBJ2-1,TRBD2,-,TRBV11-2,CASSLAASGGFNEQFF,TGTGCCAGCAGCTTAGCGGCTAGCGGGGGGTTCAATGAGCAGTTCTTC
TRBJ2-5,TRBD2,-,TRBV28,CASSPIAGPFEETQYF,TGTGCCAGCAGTCCAATAGCGGGGCCCTTCGAAGAGACCCAGTACTTC
TRBJ2-7,-,-,TRBV14,CASSQLPGPYEQYF,TGTGCCAGCAGCCAATTACCAGGGCCCTACGAGCAGTACTTC
TRBJ2-7,TRBD1,-,TRBV5-1,CASSRGQATYEQYF,TGCGCCAGCAGCCGCGGACAGGCTACCTACGAGCAGTACTTC
TRBJ1-1,-,-,TRBV20-1,CSAPLTEAFF,TGCAGTGCCCCTTTGACTGAAGCTTTCTTT
TRBJ1-5,-,-,TRBV3-1/TRBV3-2,CASSQAGVVDQPQHF,TGTGCCAGCAGCCAAGCGGGGGTTGTCGATCAGCCCCAGCATTTT
TRBJ2-2,TRBD2,few,TRBV7-2,CASSLAPGGGLAVTGELFF,TGTGCCAGCAGCTTAGCCCCCGGGGGTGGACTAGCGGTGACCGGGGAGCTGTTTTTT
TRBJ2-3,TRBD2,once,TRBV10-3,CAIRQPGTSGSDTQYF,TGTGCCATCCGCCAGCCTGGGACTAGCGGTTCAGATACGCAGTATTTT
TRBJ1-2,TRBD1,-,TRBV30,CAWSVHRGGYTF,TGTGCCTGGAGTGTCCACAGGGGTGGCTACACCTTC
TRBJ1-4,-,-,TRBV6-1,CASSERPWSTGATNEKLFF,TGTGCCAGCAGTGAGAGGCCGTGGTCTACCGGGGCAACTAATGAAAAACTGTTTTTT
TRBJ1-6,-,few,TRBV10-3,CAISAEGLNSPLHF,TGTGCCATCAGTGCGGAGGGCCTAAATTCACCCCTCCACTTT
TRBJ1-2,-,-,TRBV30,CAWGPTNYGYTF,TGTGCCTGGGGACCAACTAACTATGGCTACACCTTC
TRBJ1-6,-,few,TRBV6-6,CASSYEESSYNSPLHF,TGTGCCAGCAGTTACGAGGAAAGCTCCTATAATTCACCCCTCCACTTT
TRBJ2-2,-,-,TRBV5-1,CASSFRATGELFF,TGCGCCAGCAGCTTTCGCGCCACCGGGGAGCTGTTTTTT
TRBJ2-2,TRBD2,once,TRBV28,CASITSGNTGELFF,TGTGCCAGCATTACTAGCGGGAACACCGGGGAGCTGTTTTTT
TRBJ1-6,-,-,TRBV14,CASSRQGSPLHF,TGTGCCAGCAGCCGGCAAGGTTCACCCCTCCACTTT
TRBJ1-2,-,-,TRBV10-3,CAISRLTGTDYGYTF,TGTGCCATTAGCAGACTTACAGGGACGGACTATGGCTACACCTTC
TRBJ2-2,TRBD1,-,TRBV5-4,CASRRQGGGTGELFF,TGTGCCAGCAGAAGACAGGGGGGCGGCACCGGGGAGCTGTTTTTT
TRBJ2-7,TRBD1,-,TRBV30,CAWGTGKALPHEQYF,TGTGCCTGGGGGACAGGGAAGGCTTTGCCCCACGAGCAGTACTTC
TRBJ1-6,-,-,TRBV7-6,CASSSLSNSPLHF,TGTGCCAGCAGCTCGCTCTCTAATTCACCCCTCCACTTT
TRBJ1-5,-,-,TRBV2,CASRNTSNQPQHF,TGTGCCAGCAGGAACACCAGCAATCAGCCCCAGCATTTT
TRBJ2-5,TRBD2,-,TRBV5-1,CASSFRIAGGPGETQYF,TGCGCCAGCAGCTTTAGGATCGCGGGGGGGCCCGGGGAGACCCAGTACTTC
TRBJ2-3,-,-,TRBV7-8,CASSLEGRMTDTQYF,TGTGCCAGCAGCTTAGAGGGCCGCATGACAGATACGCAGTATTTT
TRBJ1-6,-,-,TRBV7-6,CASSPGAASSYNSPLHF,TGTGCCAGCAGCCCGGGGGCCGCGAGCTCCTATAATTCACCCCTCCACTTT
TRBJ1-4,-,-,TRBV7-2,CASSLPTGPNEKLFF,TGTGCCAGCAGCTTACCGACGGGGCCTAACGAAAAACTGTTTTTT
TRBJ1-5,-,-,TRBV30,CAWSGDGNQPQHF,TGTGCCTGGAGTGGTGACGGCAATCAGCCCCAGCATTTT
TRBJ2-7,-,-,TRBV6-6,CASSYPRDIYYEQYF,TGTGCCAGCAGTTACCCCCGGGACATTTACTACGAGCAGTACTTC
TRBJ2-1,-,-,TRBV2,CASRGATNEQFF,TGTGCCAGCAGGGGGGCTACCAATGAGCAGTTCTTC
TRBJ2-7,-,few,TRBV28,CASTTGRGEQYF,TGTGCCAGCACCACCGGCAGGGGTGAGCAGTACTTC